The entry below gives a single T cell receptor (beta chain) sequence along with its context. These data originate in a study of control samples from healthy donors and cancer patients. Germline V CDR1 and CDR2: SGDLS, YYNGEE. The CDR3 has 12 residues. V was shortened by 2 bases and J by 3 bases, with 4 bases between the two germline ends. Produced via immunoSEQ multiplex PCR; TCRdb's table is partial and in-frame only. The sample holds roughly 140,000 clones, roughly 90% seen once. The origin of this receptor is a young man in good health. This sequence joins TRBV9 and TRBJ2-3; D unclear. Sequences were obtained from blood. The CDR3 coding sequence is TGTGCCAGCAGCGTCCGGACAGATACGCAGTATTTT. It is translated as CASSVRTDTQYF.